This T cell receptor (beta chain) emerged from a study of cytomegalovirus exposure and HLA in healthy donors. Germline loops: CDR1 SGDLS, CDR2 YYNGEE. The V gene lost 5 bases and the J gene lost 5 bases, with 19 bases spanning the gap. CDR3 length: 15 amino acids. Notes on the study in general: The listing of roughly 160 TCR beta chains classed them as cytomegalovirus-associated. TCR beta V- and J-gene trimming, according to a later analysis, was linked to a missense DCLRE1C variant. Most TCR sequences were seen very rarely across donors, but some public TCRs occurred in many.

Comments on this clone: Its matching antigen is unknown.

With 60 Vbeta and 13 Jbeta primers, the PCR was carried out. The assay was immunoSEQ multiplex PCR, and TCRdb's table has in-frame clones only and misses some. This sample carries roughly 180,000 clones, around 80% of them seen once, and the ten largest clones take about 4.3%. The chain is built from TRBV9 and TRBJ2-5; tentative D call: TRBD2 (7 bases). Sequenced material: PBMCs. The sequence was collected from a woman aged 50 to 60 in good health and CMV-seropositive. The chain's CDR3 is CASSRSLGGDETQYF. CDR3 bases: TGTGCCAGCAGTAGGTCCTTAGGGGGGGACGAGACCCAGTACTTC. The whole variable domain, remainder taken from reference TRBV9 and TRBJ2-5, is DSGVTQTPKHLITATGQRVTLRCSPRSGDLSVYWYQQSLDQGLQFLIQYYNGEERAKGNILERFSAQQFPDLHSELNLSSLELGDSALYFCASSRSLGGDETQYFGPGTRLLVL.